What follows are 6 T cell receptor beta chains derived from one specimen sequenced in a study of graft-versus-host responses after intestinal transplantation. Which antigens these TCRs recognize remains unknown. The assay was immunoSEQ multiplex PCR, and TCRdb's table has in-frame clones only and misses some. The sample includes 50,000 to 75,000 clones, 85% to 95% seen only once; the top ten take about 1.7%. This specimen was unstimulated CD8+ T cells sorted from spleen or lymph node cells, taken before transplant. The receptors originated from a human donor who was the organ donor for an intestinal transplant.

The V gene is TRBV28, the J gene TRBJ2-1, with 7 nucleotides matching TRBD1. Per the germline V gene, CDR1 is MDHEN and CDR2 is SYDVKM. This CDR3 is built from 15 residues. J was trimmed by 4 bases and V by 3 bases; bases with no gene match: 6. CDR3 loop: CASSFSDRSYNEQFF. The CDR3 nucleotides are TGTGCCAGCAGTTTTTCGGACAGGTCTTACAATGAGCAGTTCTTC.

This sequence joins TRBV15 and TRBJ1-2; D not certain. The CDR3 is 16 amino acids. Trimming took 8 bases from V and 0 from J, leaving 19 bases between them. From germline, CDR1 is LNHNV and CDR2 YYDKDF (reference sequence). CDR3 nucleotides: TGTGCCACCTGCCTGGTCGGGAGGAATACTAACTATGGCTACACCTTC. Its translation: CATCLVGRNTNYGYTF.

The J gene is TRBJ2-7, the V gene TRBV6-1; 12 bases agree with TRBD2. V shed 4 bases and J 6 bases; nucleotides not matched to a gene: 4. The germline V gene encodes CDR1 MNHNS and CDR2 SASEGT. CDR3 size: 14 residues. The CDR3, as DNA: TGTGCCAGCAGTGCTAGCGGGAGGGCCGCCGAGCAGTACTTC. The encoded protein is CASSASGRAAEQYF.

This rearrangement joins TRBV6-6 to TRBJ2-7; possible D gene TRBD2, 5 bases. Germline V gives CDR1 MNHNY, CDR2 SVGAGI (reference sequence). Trimming took 6 bases from V and 3 from J, leaving 18 bases between them. CDR3 length: 15 amino acids. CDR3 sequence: CASSGRRLANYEQYF. CDR3 DNA: TGTGCCAGCAGCGGACGGAGGCTAGCCAACTACGAGCAGTACTTC.

The rearrangement uses TRBV7-2 and TRBJ2-7, with 10 bases aligning to TRBD2. This CDR3 is built from 16 residues. V shed 0 bases, J shed 3 bases, and the junction held 5 bases outside the gene matches. Looked up from germline, CDR1 is SGHTA and CDR2 is FQGNSA. The CDR3 nucleotides are TGTGCCAGCAGCTTAGCCACCGGGACTAGCGACTACGAGCAGTACTTC. Translating it yields CASSLATGTSDYEQYF.

The gene calls are TRBV11-1 and TRBJ2-7; D is possibly TRBD1 (6 bases). The length of the CDR3 is 15 residues. V lost 4 bases to trimming and J lost 0 bases, with 13 bases between them. The V gene's germline CDR1 is SGHAT and CDR2 FQDESV (reference sequence). The CDR3 region has the DNA TGTGCCAGCAGCTCAGGGACACTTCCCTCCTACGAGCAGTACTTC. Amino acid sequence: CASSSGTLPSYEQYF.